Shown below are 14 T cell receptor beta chains from a single sample sequenced in a study of blood T cell repertoires in COVID-19. Method: immunoSEQ multiplex PCR; TCRdb's copy keeps in-frame clones and lacks some. The table lists some 160,000 clones, 65% to 85% of them singletons. Material for sequencing was peripheral blood. Receptors were obtained from a man aged 65-85 years with active or convalescent COVID-19.

V is TRBV3-1 (or the pseudogene TRBV3-2) and J is TRBJ2-4, with D tentatively TRBD2 (6 bases). The germline V gene has CDR1 LGHDT and CDR2 YNNKEL (reference sequence). V was trimmed by 2 bases and J by 12 bases, leaving 17 bases between them. This CDR3 region has 14 residues. The CDR3: CASSQRRTGTDQYF. As DNA, the CDR3 is TGTGCCAGCAGCCAAAGAAGGACTGGGACTGATCAGTACTTC.

This chain uses TRBV10-3 with TRBJ1-1; D remains ambiguous. V dropped 4 bases and J dropped 4 bases, with 13 bases sitting between them. This CDR3 comprises 14 residues. CDR1 ENHRY and CDR2 SYGVKD come from the germline V gene. CDR3: CAISGTGLGTEAFF. The DNA of the CDR3 is TGTGCCATCAGTGGCACGGGTCTGGGCACTGAAGCTTTCTTT.

This chain joins TRBV5-6 and TRBJ1-1; D gene unclear. The CDR3 runs to 13 residues. Germline lookup yields CDR1 SGHDT and CDR2 YYEEEE. Trimming stripped 4 bases from V and 5 bases from J, with 12 bases between. CDR3 amino acids: CASSPQWRTEAFF. The CDR3 DNA is TGTGCCAGCAGCCCCCAGTGGAGGACTGAAGCTTTCTTT. The whole variable domain, remainder taken from reference TRBV5-6 and TRBJ1-1, is DAGVTQSPTHLIKTRGQQVTLRCSPKSGHDTVSWYQQALGQGPQFIFQYYEEEERQRGNFPDRFSGHQFPNYSSELNVNALLLGDSALYLCASSPQWRTEAFFGQGTRLTVV.

This clone has just one count. This chain joins TRBV10-2 and TRBJ1-5, with D perhaps TRBD1 (6 bases). Germline loops: CDR1 WSHSY, CDR2 SAAADI. The CDR3 is made up of 13 amino acids. The V gene lost 3 bases and the J gene lost 9 bases, with 12 bases spanning the gap. CDR3 sequence (DNA): TGCGCCAGCAGTGAACAGGGTTATATGCCCCAGCATTTT. Amino acids: CASSEQGYMPQHF.

V is TRBV6-5 and J is TRBJ2-3, with 8 positions matching TRBD1. V shed 6 bases, J shed 6 bases, and the junction held 5 bases outside the gene matches. CDR3 size: 13 residues. CDR1 MNHEY and CDR2 SVGAGI come from the germline V gene. The CDR3 loop is CASRTGAIDTQYF. In DNA, the CDR3 is TGTGCCAGCAGGACAGGGGCCATTGATACGCAGTATTTT.

The CDR3 reads CATSRDHQGVGQNYGYTF. The CDR3 nucleotides read TGTGCCACCAGCAGAGATCATCAGGGGGTCGGCCAGAACTATGGCTACACCTTC. The chain recombines TRBV15 with TRBJ1-2, with 7 bases identical to TRBD1. The length of the CDR3 is 18 residues. V trimming: 0 bases; J trimming: 2 bases; junction bases outside the gene matches: 12. Germline V gene data show CDR1 as LNHNV and CDR2 as YYDKDF (reference sequence).

J is TRBJ1-1 and V is TRBV29-1; D possibly corresponds to TRBD1 (5 bases). CDR1 SQVTM and CDR2 ANQGSEA come from the germline V gene. The CDR3 spans 13 residues. V dropped 7 bases and J dropped 6 bases, with 18 bases sitting between them. The CDR3 sequence is CSAGPRDPSEAFF. CDR3 bases: TGCAGCGCCGGCCCGCGGGACCCCTCTGAAGCTTTCTTT. The variable domain in full, completed from reference TRBV29-1 and TRBJ1-1, reads SAVISQKPSRDICQRGTSLTIQCQVDSQVTMMFWYRQQPGQSLTLIATANQGSEATYESGFVIDKFPISRPNLTFSTLTVSNMSPEDSSIYLCSAGPRDPSEAFFGQGTRLTVV.

The V and J genes are TRBV6-2 or TRBV6-3 and TRBJ2-3, with D maybe TRBD1 (5 bases). Germline loops: CDR1 MNHEY, CDR2 SVGEGT. V lost 3 bases and J lost 8, with 15 bases in between. The CDR3 runs to 14 residues. Here the CDR3 reads CASSYQGRQGTQYF. In nucleotides, the CDR3 is TGTGCCAGCAGTTATCAGGGCCGGCAGGGTACGCAGTATTTT.

V usage is TRBV30 and J usage is TRBJ2-2; the D is unclear. The CDR3 is 16 residues long. Germline assignment: CDR1 GTSNPN and CDR2 SVGIG (reference sequence). The V gene lost 4 bases and the J gene lost 7 bases, with 22 bases spanning the gap. CDR3: CAWTGLLRIKNGELFF. The DNA of the CDR3 is TGTGCCTGGACTGGTCTCCTCAGGATAAAGAACGGGGAGCTGTTTTTT.

This sequence joins TRBV5-5 and TRBJ2-7, with 9 nucleotides matching TRBD1. Germline loops: CDR1 SGHKS, CDR2 YYEKEE (reference sequence). The CDR3 runs to 14 residues. V lost 3 bases and J lost 4; bases outside the gene matches: 5. Here the CDR3 DNA reads TGTGCCAGCAGCTGGGACAGGGTGGGGTACGAGCAGTACTTC. Encoded protein: CASSWDRVGYEQYF.

V is TRBV2 and J is TRBJ2-3; perhaps TRBD1 as D (6 bases). This CDR3 spans 16 amino acids. Germline loops: CDR1 SNHLY, CDR2 FYNNEI. V lost 4 bases to trimming and J lost 1 base, with 15 bases between them. CDR3 loop: CASSGGQTSRTDTQYF. The CDR3 region has the DNA TGTGCCAGCAGTGGGGGACAAACCTCCCGCACAGATACGCAGTATTTT. The full variable domain, completed using reference TRBV2 and TRBJ2-3, is EPEVTQTPSHQVTQMGQEVILRCVPISNHLYFYWYRQILGQKVEFLVSFYNNEISEKSEIFDDQFSVERPDGSNFTLKIRSTKLEDSAMYFCASSGGQTSRTDTQYFGPGTRLTVL.

This chain uses TRBV21-1 with TRBJ2-4; the table's D gene call, TRBD2, was not cross checked with the DNA. TRBV21-1 is a recognized pseudogene. The CDR3 totals 18 residues. The CDR3 loop reads CASSSRTSGRAAKNIQYF. The CDR3, as DNA: TGTGCCAGCAGCTCACGGACTAGCGGGAGGGCTGCCAAAAACATTCAGTACTTC.

The chain recombines TRBV19 with TRBJ2-2, with a possible D match to TRBD2 (6 bases). The CDR3 is 14 residues long. The germline CDR1 and CDR2 sequences are LNHDA and SQIVND (reference sequence). Deletions cut 4 bases from V and 6 bases from J, with 12 bases between. CDR3 sequence reads: CASSTQGGPGELFF. The CDR3 DNA follows: TGTGCCAGTAGTACTCAGGGAGGTCCCGGGGAGCTGTTTTTT.

This chain connects TRBV18 to TRBJ1-1, with TRBD1 matching over 8 bases. This CDR3 contains 16 residues. With V trimmed by 2 bases and J by 1 base, 6 bases remained unmatched. The germline CDR1 and CDR2 sequences are KGHSH and LQKENI. CDR3 DNA: TGTGCCAGCTCACCAGCGACAGGGGCCCAGAACACTGAAGCTTTCTTT. Residues: CASSPATGAQNTEAFF.